This TCR beta chain was recorded in a study of cytomegalovirus exposure and HLA in healthy donors. Study-level background: Most donors, roughly 84% of approximately 400 genotyped, fell in the Caucasian-associated ancestry cluster.

Germline V gene sequence: CDR1 SEHNR, CDR2 FQNEAQ (reference sequence). V shed 0 bases and J 5 bases; nucleotides not matched to a gene: 7. The CDR3 extends over 15 amino acids. Findings and limits, study-wide: Earlier analysis found most TCR beta V segments productive about 87% or about 30% of the time. The classifier was said to identify cytomegalovirus status with high specificity and sensitivity.

Vbeta (60) and Jbeta (13) primers were used in the PCR. Study processing details: Roughly 11 million shared chains were among 80 million or so unique TCR beta chains counted in a later analysis. Data came from immunoSEQ multiplex PCR; TCRdb stores just in-frame clones and leaves some out. V, J and clone size are taken as reported in that table, and D and trimming were inferred from the DNA itself. The ten most abundant clones cover 12% of a sample with fewer than 60,000 clones. A word on this clone: Its antigen is not identified.

Specimen: PBMCs. The chain uses TRBV7-9 and TRBJ2-7, with TRBD1 identical over 7 bases. The TCR comes from a woman in her 30s in good health and CMV-seropositive. The CDR3, as DNA: TGTGCCAGCAGCTTAGCGCTGGGACAGAAACACGAGCAGTACTTC. Its translation is CASSLALGQKHEQYF.